This T cell receptor (beta chain) was obtained from a study of cytomegalovirus exposure and HLA in healthy donors. Overall study findings and caveats: One variant, a missense change in DCLRE1C, was linked in a later analysis to TCR beta V- and J-gene trimming. Rare TCR sequences dominated, though some public TCRs recurred in many donors. Within a later analysis, the majority of CMV-associated TCR beta chains appeared HLA-restricted. The Asian-associated ancestry cluster reportedly had fewer N-insertions than the approximately 610-donor mean in a later analysis.

With 60 Vbeta and 13 Jbeta primers, the PCR was carried out. Sequencing was performed with immunoSEQ multiplex PCR; in TCRdb, only in-frame clones are kept and a portion is missing. The repertoire consists of about 180,000 clones, with roughly 78% occurring once and the leading ten covering 1.5% to 2%. To note about this clone: Its cognate antigen is unknown.

Germline V lookup: CDR1 SNHLY, CDR2 FYNNEI. The CDR3 covers 14 residues. The V gene lost 8 bases and the J gene lost 0 bases, with 13 bases spanning the gap. V usage is TRBV2 and J usage is TRBJ1-1, with D perhaps matching TRBD1 (5 bases). This TCR was sampled from a woman in her 30s in good health and CMV-seronegative. The material sequenced was PBMCs. The CDR3 DNA is TGTGCCAGCTTTGACAGTCTCATGAACACTGAAGCTTTCTTT. Its protein product is CASFDSLMNTEAFF.